The next 11 T cell receptor beta chains were all read from a single sample in a study of cytomegalovirus exposure and HLA in healthy donors. The study ran its PCR with 60 Vbeta and 13 Jbeta primers. Data came from immunoSEQ multiplex PCR; TCRdb stores just in-frame clones and leaves some out. The table lists some 100,000 clones, about 80% of them singletons. Source material: PBMCs. The receptors derive from a female donor in good health and CMV-seronegative.

This clone was seen just once. The chain carries TRBV6-1 and TRBJ2-1; 7 bases fit TRBD1. V shed 1 base and J 3 bases; nucleotides not matched to a gene: 3. The germline V gene encodes CDR1 MNHNS and CDR2 SASEGT. This CDR3 region has 15 residues. The CDR3 DNA follows: TGTGCCAGCAGTGAAGAGGGACAGAGCTACAATGAGCAGTTCTTC. It encodes CASSEEGQSYNEQFF.

The V and J genes are TRBV5-1 and TRBJ2-3; D gene ambiguous. V was clipped by 1 base and J by 0 bases, with 9 bases between them. The CDR3 spans 15 residues. Germline-derived CDR1 and CDR2 are SGHRS and YFSETQ. The CDR3 is CASSLNRLSTDTQYF. For the CDR3, the DNA is TGCGCCAGCAGCTTGAATCGACTTAGCACAGATACGCAGTATTTT.

The chain combines TRBV6-5 with TRBJ2-2, with D unclear. V was trimmed by 2 bases and J by 7 bases, leaving 14 bases between them. Germline V gives CDR1 MNHEY, CDR2 SVGAGI. This CDR3 region has 15 residues. CDR3 amino acids: CASSYDTSAHGELFF. The CDR3 DNA is TGTGCCAGCAGTTACGACACCTCAGCCCACGGGGAGCTGTTTTTT.

This clone showed up just once. This rearrangement joins TRBV10-3 to TRBJ2-1; 12 nucleotides line up with TRBD2. The V segment lost 2 bases and the J segment 7 bases; nucleotides outside the gene matches: 9. The CDR3 contains 17 residues. CDR1 ENHRY and CDR2 SYGVKD come from the germline V gene. The CDR3 region is CAISEPTLAGGGNEQFF. In nucleotides, the CDR3 is TGTGCCATCAGTGAGCCTACACTAGCGGGGGGTGGTAATGAGCAGTTCTTC.

This clone is a singleton in its sample. The rearrangement uses TRBV18 and TRBJ2-1; 7 nucleotides agree with TRBD1. The CDR3 totals 15 residues. Germline CDR1 reads KGHSH; CDR2 reads LQKENI. V shed 4 bases, J shed 6 bases, and the junction held 9 bases outside the gene matches. In DNA form, the CDR3 reads TGTGCCAGCTCACGGGGGCAGGGGGATGTCAATGAGCAGTTCTTC. This translates into CASSRGQGDVNEQFF.

The gene calls are TRBV5-1 and TRBJ2-1, with a weak D call TRBD1 (5 bases). This CDR3 spans 13 amino acids. Trimming took 5 bases from V and 6 from J, leaving 12 bases between them. Germline V gene data show CDR1 as SGHRS and CDR2 as YFSETQ. CDR3 coding DNA: TGCGCCAGCAGAAGTACAGGAAGCAATGAGCAGTTCTTC. This codes for CASRSTGSNEQFF.

The chain is built from TRBV7-9 and TRBJ2-3; D gene uncertain. Deletions cut 1 base from V and 0 bases from J, with 5 bases between. CDR3 length: 14 residues. Germline CDR1 SEHNR, CDR2 FQNEAQ (reference sequence). CDR3 region: CASSLGPSTDTQYF. The CDR3 DNA reads as TGTGCCAGCAGCTTAGGGCCAAGCACAGATACGCAGTATTTT. Using reference TRBV7-9 and TRBJ2-3 for the parts outside the CDR3, the full variable domain is DTGVSQNPRHKITKRGQNVTFRCDPISEHNRLYWYRQTLGQGPEFLTYFQNEAQLEKSRLLSDRFSAERPKGSFSTLEIQRTEQGDSAMYLCASSLGPSTDTQYFGPGTRLTVL.

The CDR3: CASSSNWGHQETQYF. The CDR3 DNA reads as TGTGCCAGCTCATCCAACTGGGGCCACCAAGAGACCCAGTACTTC. The chain couples TRBV18 to TRBJ2-5; perhaps TRBD1 as D (5 bases). V was cut by 5 bases and J by 0 bases, with 13 bases left in between. This CDR3 has 15 amino acids. Germline V CDR1 and CDR2: KGHSH, LQKENI.

A word on this clone: The germline gene is not matched at one end of the junction; a read error may be the cause. This sequence joins TRBV5-1 and TRBJ1-3; D is possibly TRBD1 (5 bases). Germline CDR1 SGHRS, CDR2 YFSETQ. This CDR3 has 13 amino acids. The CDR3: CASRRDSGNTIYF. CDR3 coding DNA: TGCGCCAGCAGGCGGGACTCTGGGAACACCATATATTTT.

The CDR3: CASSSPRIRLAGVGDTQYF. In DNA, the CDR3 is TGTGCCAGCAGCTCACCGCGTATTAGACTAGCGGGGGTCGGAGATACGCAGTATTTT. This chain uses TRBV7-9 with TRBJ2-3, with 12 nucleotides matching TRBD2. The CDR3 spans 19 residues. Germline-derived CDR1 and CDR2 are SEHNR and FQNEAQ (reference sequence). The V and J ends lost 4 bases and 5 bases, in that order; junction bases with no gene match: 16.

The chain combines TRBV9 with TRBJ2-1; D is ambiguous. CDR3 size: 12 residues. The ends were cut back, 0 bases at V and 12 bases at J, with 10 bases in the middle. The V gene's germline CDR1 is SGDLS and CDR2 YYNGEE. CDR3 loop: CASSVAGGWQFF. The CDR3 DNA reads TGTGCCAGCAGCGTAGCGGGTGGCTGGCAGTTCTTC.